This TCR beta chain is drawn from a study of cytomegalovirus exposure and HLA in healthy donors (dated by TCRdb to the late 2010s). For the wider study: According to an earlier analysis of several hundred of the donors, 150 million to 200 million T cells yielded 95 million to 140 million unique TCR beta sequences and about 300 Gb of sequence data. Around 320 gigabases of sequencing data and 80 million or so unique TCR sequences were included in an early release covering over 600 HLA-typed donors. An earlier analysis of fewer than 750 of the donors used high-throughput TCR beta sequencing to judge whether each TCR beta V gene segment behaved as functional or pseudogenic. Rather than drawing on any new phenotypic data, the later analysis identified candidate immune exposures from TCR beta sequences and the way those sequences occurred across donors. Typing coverage differed by locus: A, B, C, DRB1 and DQB1 were typed in roughly 620-630 donors, DQA1 in 500 to 550, DPA1 in nearly 610, and DPB1 in approximately 450. The study combined high-throughput TCR immunosequencing, statistical association of individual TCRs with disease status, and machine learning to predict cytomegalovirus infection status. To study patterns of TCR occurrence, a later analysis re-analyzed previously published TCR beta repertoires from 666 donors and added high-resolution HLA genotyping. In addition to the first cohort of 666 subjects, a separate validation cohort of 120 different subjects was used. Alongside the repertoire data, information on donor age, sex, ethnicity and CMV serostatus was compiled. The study aimed to test whether signatures of past pathogen exposure could be identified by cataloging public T cell receptors. Class I and class II HLA loci were covered by the typing at four-digit resolution. On average, roughly 240,000 unique TCR beta nucleotide sequences were sequenced per donor among a few hundred genotyped donors of the cohort, with roughly a sixth of those sequences being non-productive. Every repertoire in the discovery cohort had been generated on one and the same sequencing platform. The genetic ancestry cluster associated with self-reported Caucasian donors included 81% of the roughly 400 genotyped donors. Because of strong linkage in the cohort, roughly five DR-DQ haplotypes were treated as single units for association and clustering. The T cell repertoires of roughly 660 subjects were profiled by immunosequencing and related to cytomegalovirus serostatus. A later genetic analysis used genome-wide SNP genotypes for about 55% of the 666 donors, treating that subset as a discovery cohort. Study-wide conclusions, independent of this receptor: An earlier analysis of several hundred of the donors showed that most TCR beta V segments appeared in productive rearrangements either about 87% or about 30% of the time, which broadly matched IMGT annotations. Some IMGT-functional V segments, including TRBV6-2 and TRBV6-3, could not be distinguished by the 87-base-pair reads and were therefore excluded. In both the original and validation cohorts, the classifier was reported to diagnose cytomegalovirus status with high specificity and sensitivity. A further reported finding was that TCR beta sequences accurately predicted the HLA-A and HLA-B alleles for most subjects in the first cohort. In a later analysis, some 18,000 TCR beta sequences were associated with specific HLA alleles at a false discovery rate of 0.05. In a later genetic analysis, fewer N-insertions in productive TCRs were reported among donors in an Asian-associated ancestry cluster than the roughly 700-donor mean. Because counts were too low, more than 15 rarely observed V segments, including chromosome 9 orphons, were excluded from the earlier analysis of about 500 of the donors. According to a later analysis, TCR association rates differed among HLA loci, with DRB1 alleles showing the most associated TCRs and HLA-C alleles showing the fewest. Correlated functional status among segregating V segments might reflect linkage disequilibrium, but an unknown experimental factor could not be ruled out. In a later analysis, HLA-associated TCR beta chains showed more clonal expansion and lower generation probabilities than non-associated chains that were equally common. The study listed 150 to 200 TCR beta chains as associated with cytomegalovirus. A few of the identified cytomegalovirus-associated TCR beta chains were confirmed in vitro to be specific for cytomegalovirus antigens. An association between a missense DCLRE1C variant and V-gene and J-gene trimming of TCR beta chains was found in a later genetic analysis and replicated in an independent cohort. The sequencing pipeline was judged likely to have produced a cluster of highly shared sequence variants as a technical artifact. According to the authors, the approach could potentially be generalized to other disease states and immunological phenotypes. Presence/absence analyses assumed roughly uniform sequencing depth across donors, an assumption that may not hold. A later analysis reported that several top co-occurrence clusters appeared linked to parvovirus B19, influenza, CMV and Epstein-Barr virus. For the cohort, immune exposure information was limited to CMV serostatus. Because some donors lacked HLA typing at each locus, the association tests relied only on the typed subset. Most TCR sequences were observed very rarely across donors, whereas some public TCRs were present in many individuals. In a later analysis, most CMV-associated TCR beta chains were found to appear HLA-restricted, with HLA associations seemingly driven largely by CMV exposure. Only TCR beta chains were sequenced in this cohort, and the absence of alpha or paired-chain data limited detectable features. When HLA alleles, especially DR and DQ, strongly co-occurred, TCR associations were difficult to assign to individual alleles.

Points on this clone: Its antigen remains undetermined. Base quality data are lacking; no much larger clone is found one base away.

Clipping removes 2 bases from V and 0 bases from J, with 0 as the unmatched junction base count. CDR1 ENHRY and CDR2 SYGVKD were looked up in the germline V gene. The CDR3 starts with the cysteine, ends with the phenylalanine, and has 15 residues. The retained sequence is limited to the CDR3, 45 bases, with the frame set at the first base. The cohort was made up of roughly 670 healthy bone marrow donors. All cohort members were sampled while nominally healthy, although unrecorded immune exposures were likely present. CMV serostatus was recorded as positive for 289 and negative for 352 of the 666 cohort members, whereas no CMV serostatus was recorded for the donor in question. Each donor provided a peripheral blood sample, and peripheral blood mononuclear cells were used for TCR beta sequencing. The Qiagen DNeasy Blood Extraction Kit was used to extract genomic DNA from the blood cell samples. The method behind the library was the immunoSEQ multiplex PCR assay. The multiplex PCR relied on a mix of 60 forward primers for TCR Vbeta segments and 13 reverse primers for TCR Jbeta segments. The CDR3 region of rearranged TCR beta genes was amplified from genomic DNA with a multiplex PCR assay. The amplified TCR beta libraries were sequenced on the Illumina HiSeq System as 87-base-pair reads. On the authors' methods: A later analysis counted about 80 million unique TCR beta chains across the 550 to 700 repertoires, and roughly 10 million of these chains were shared by at least two donors. Raw reads were error-corrected and collapsed into unique sequences by a nearest-neighbor algorithm in which closely related sequences were merged to remove PCR and sequencing errors. To assign V, D and J gene segments, CDR3 sequences were aligned to IMGT reference sequences. For a sequence to be retained, a match of at least six nucleotides was required to both a V gene segment and a J gene segment. Rearrangements were classified as productive when the CDR3 lacked stop codons and remained in frame with V and J, and all other rearrangements were classified as non-productive. Following IMGT convention, CDR3 was defined as the stretch from the second conserved V-encoded cysteine up to the conserved J-encoded phenylalanine. Sequences without an unambiguous match to a single V gene segment were excluded from the earlier analysis of 450 to 650 of the donors. In an earlier analysis of some 590 of the donors, a V segment was called functional when productive rearrangements were above 56.7%, and segregating when the standard deviation between donors exceeded 5%. A statistical classification framework was built for diagnosing cytomegalovirus status from the catalog of TCR beta chain sequences. In a later analysis, TCR nucleotide sequences were compared against IMGT/GENE-DB human TR gene sequences so that V and J genes could be assigned. A later analysis assigned CDR3 sequences and most-parsimonious VDJ recombination scenarios with the TCRdist pipeline. In a later analysis, each TCR beta chain was defined by its CDR3 amino acid sequence together with its V-gene family, and reads without a unique V-gene family were excluded. A later analysis removed 592 highly shared, low-generation-probability nucleotide sequences to deal with suspected cross-contamination and a sequencing artifact. In a later analysis, a clonal expansion index was calculated for each public chain from normalized within-repertoire ranks of inferred template counts. In a later analysis, generation probabilities were computed with a VDJ recombination model fitted to out-of-frame rearrangements, and the resulting probabilities were checked against IGoR. A later analysis scored TCR-TCR, TCR-HLA and TCR-CMV co-occurrence with hypergeometric tests, applying a repertoire-size bias correction to TCR pairs. A later analysis estimated false discovery rates by permuting HLA or CMV assignments 20 times. In a later analysis, co-occurring TCRs were grouped with DBSCAN, and TCRdist sequence similarity was added when clustering was performed within HLA-allele-positive subsets. Repertoires with fewer than 30,000 or more than 120,000 public chains, plus five repertoires with anomalous nucleotide sharing, were excluded from co-occurrence clustering. TCRdb retrieved this table from immuneACCESS and kept in-frame rearrangements only. Not all clones are present; in checked studies, unresolved V genes account for under half, and no reason is known for the remainder. V and J calls and clone size are those listed in that table; D and trimming were worked out from the DNA. The sample table lists about 140,000 clones, roughly four fifths of them with a count of one. The ten largest clones represent approximately 15% of the sample.

Sequenced material: PBMCs. The receptor comes from a human donor in good health. The receptor chain draws on TRBV10-3 and TRBJ2-3, with TRBD2 matching 9 junction bases. The DNA sequence is given as TGTGCCATCAGTGAGACTAGCGGGAGCACAGATACGCAGTATTTT. Translation gives CAISETSGSTDTQYF.